This T cell receptor (beta chain) was identified during a study of shared clonotypes between healthy human individuals. Notes on the study in general: In the sorted subsets, rarefaction showed sequencing was incomplete despite large depth.

CD45RO negativity and positive selection for CCR7 defined naive CD8 cells, a population that excluded terminally differentiated effector memory CD45RA+ cells. V was trimmed by 0 bases and J by 8 bases, leaving 5 bases between them. The CDR3 spans 12 residues. Germline V gene sequence: CDR1 LNHNV, CDR2 YYDKDF (reference sequence). In regard to this clone: Its antigen is currently unknown.

Method: immunoSEQ multiplex PCR; TCRdb's copy keeps in-frame clones and lacks some. The sample holds over 2,000,000 clones, roughly 95% seen once. The chain combines TRBV15 with TRBJ1-3; D unclear. The sequence came from a man between 18 and 35 years old in good health. Some clones in this sample may be carry-over from other donors' samples. The source material was naive CD8+ T cells from PBMCs. CDR3 residues: CATSRDSHTIYF. The CDR3 nucleotides are TGTGCCACCAGCAGAGATTCGCACACCATATATTTT.